The clone carrying this TCR beta chain was counted ten times or more. Both TCRalpha and TCRbeta chains were reverse transcribed with V-gene-specific primers. With a V-primer adapter and a constant-region primer, TCRs were amplified for 20 to 25 PCR cycles. A single record per CDR3 protein comes from TCRdb applying MiXCR to the reads. The data contain tens of thousands of distinct CDR3 sequences, roughly 17% of them singletons. Time point specified: after trial treatment. Treatment reported: LDRT plus nivolumab, ipilimumab, low-dose cyclophosphamide and aspirin (RACIN trial). CDR3 size: 13 residues. Trimming took 4 bases from V and 6 from J; bases not matched to a gene: 8. The germline V gene has CDR1 SQVTM and CDR2 ANQGSEA. These data come from a study of low-dose radiotherapy and immunotherapy resistance in tumors. Study information: Dosing of intravenous cyclophosphamide at 200 mg/m2 occurred every two weeks and took place one day prior to radiation and immunotherapy.

The clonotype was recovered from a male donor with prostate cancer. The input for sequencing was PBMCs, taken after low-dose radiotherapy plus immunotherapy. The chain is built from TRBV29-1 and TRBJ2-7; 8 bases are a match to TRBD2. The CDR3 DNA follows: TGCAGCGTTGCGTGGCGGGAGGAACTCGAGCAGTACTTC. This gives the protein CSVAWREELEQYF.